The clone carrying this T cell receptor (beta chain) was seen at least ten times. What it binds is unknown. V was shortened by 4 bases and J by 7 bases, with 16 bases between the two germline ends. The CDR3 totals 14 residues. From germline, CDR1 is MGHRA and CDR2 YSYEKL. TCRdb re-derived calls from the 5' RACE reads in MiXCR, one entry per CDR3 protein. The table lists roughly 170,000 distinct CDR3 sequences, 5.5% to 7.5% of them singletons. This entry comes from a study of T cells after yellow fever vaccination. Study observations and caveats: Subsequent booster samples again held most clones from primary vaccination (more than 95% CD4, approximately 86% CD8).

Sequenced here: CD4+ T cells sorted from PBMCs, sampled on the day of the first yellow fever vaccination. The clonotype was recovered from a man aged 18 to 29 who received the YFV17D yellow fever vaccine. The chain recombines TRBV4-1 with TRBJ1-2; no reliable D call. The CDR3 protein is CASSPASERRGYTF. The CDR3 bases are TGCGCCAGCAGCCCAGCATCGGAGCGTCGTGGCTACACCTTC.